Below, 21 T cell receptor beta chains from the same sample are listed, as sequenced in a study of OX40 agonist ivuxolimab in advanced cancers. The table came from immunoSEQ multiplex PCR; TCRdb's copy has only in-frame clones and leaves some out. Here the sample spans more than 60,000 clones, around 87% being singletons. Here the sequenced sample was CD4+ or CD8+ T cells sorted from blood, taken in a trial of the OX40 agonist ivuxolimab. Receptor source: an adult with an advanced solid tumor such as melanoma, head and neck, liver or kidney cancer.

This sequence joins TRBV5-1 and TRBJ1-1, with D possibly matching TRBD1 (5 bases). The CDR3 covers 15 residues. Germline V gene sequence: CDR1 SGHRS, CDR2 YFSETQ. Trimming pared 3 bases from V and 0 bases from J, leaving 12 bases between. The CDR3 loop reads CASSWGAGMNTEAFF. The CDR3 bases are TGCGCCAGCAGCTGGGGCGCTGGGATGAACACTGAAGCTTTCTTT.

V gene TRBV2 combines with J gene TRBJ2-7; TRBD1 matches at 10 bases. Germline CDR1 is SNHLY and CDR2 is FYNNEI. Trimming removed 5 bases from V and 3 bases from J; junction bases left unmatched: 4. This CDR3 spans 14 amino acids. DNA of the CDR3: TGTGCCAGCAGTAAAGACAGGGGGCTCTACGAGCAGTACTTC. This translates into CASSKDRGLYEQYF.

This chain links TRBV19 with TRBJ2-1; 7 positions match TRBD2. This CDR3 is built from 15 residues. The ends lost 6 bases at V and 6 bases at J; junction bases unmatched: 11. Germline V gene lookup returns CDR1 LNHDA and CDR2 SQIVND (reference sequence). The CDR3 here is CASSRGRLLFNEQFF. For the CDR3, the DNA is TGTGCCAGTAGCCGCGGGAGACTCTTATTCAATGAGCAGTTCTTC.

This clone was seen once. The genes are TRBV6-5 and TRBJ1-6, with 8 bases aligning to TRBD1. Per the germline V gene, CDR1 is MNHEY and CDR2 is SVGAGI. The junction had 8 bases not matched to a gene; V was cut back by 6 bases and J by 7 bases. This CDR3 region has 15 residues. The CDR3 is CASRGQGGKNSPLHF. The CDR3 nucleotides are TGTGCCAGCAGAGGACAGGGCGGCAAGAATTCACCCCTCCACTTT.

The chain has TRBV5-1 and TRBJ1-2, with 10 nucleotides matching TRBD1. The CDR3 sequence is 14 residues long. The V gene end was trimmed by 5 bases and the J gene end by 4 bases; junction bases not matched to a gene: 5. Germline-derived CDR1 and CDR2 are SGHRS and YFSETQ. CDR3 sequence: CASSNGTGVYGYTF. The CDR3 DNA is TGCGCCAGCAGTAACGGGACAGGGGTCTATGGCTACACCTTC.

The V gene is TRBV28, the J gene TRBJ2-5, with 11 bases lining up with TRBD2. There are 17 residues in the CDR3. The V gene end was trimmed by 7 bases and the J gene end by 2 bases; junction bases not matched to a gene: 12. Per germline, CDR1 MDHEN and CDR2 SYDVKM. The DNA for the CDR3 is TGTGCCAGCACCCCTCGTCCGGGACTAGCGGTACAAGAGACCCAGTACTTC. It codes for CASTPRPGLAVQETQYF.

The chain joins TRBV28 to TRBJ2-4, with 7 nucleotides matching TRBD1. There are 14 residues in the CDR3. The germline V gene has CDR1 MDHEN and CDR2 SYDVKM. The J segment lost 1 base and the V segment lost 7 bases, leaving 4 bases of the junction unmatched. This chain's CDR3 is CASTTQGAKNIQYF. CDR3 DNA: TGTGCCAGCACCACACAGGGGGCCAAAAACATTCAGTACTTC.

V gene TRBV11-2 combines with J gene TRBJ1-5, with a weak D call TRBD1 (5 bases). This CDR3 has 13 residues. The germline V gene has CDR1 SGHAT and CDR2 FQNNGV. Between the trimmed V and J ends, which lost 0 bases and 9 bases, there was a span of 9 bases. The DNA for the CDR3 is TGTGCCAGCAGCTTAGACCAGGGACGGCCCCAGCATTTT. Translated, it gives CASSLDQGRPQHF.

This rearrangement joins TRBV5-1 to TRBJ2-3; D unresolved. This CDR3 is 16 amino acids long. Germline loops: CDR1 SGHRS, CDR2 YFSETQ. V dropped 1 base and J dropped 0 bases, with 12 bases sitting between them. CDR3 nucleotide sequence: TGCGCCAGCAGCTTGCGCGTACAGTCTAGCACAGATACGCAGTATTTT. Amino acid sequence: CASSLRVQSSTDTQYF.

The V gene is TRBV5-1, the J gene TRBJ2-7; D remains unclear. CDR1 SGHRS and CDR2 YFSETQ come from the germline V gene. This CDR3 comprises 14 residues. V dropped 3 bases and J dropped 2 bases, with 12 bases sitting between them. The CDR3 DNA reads TGCGCCAGCAGCTGGGAAGGTCCGACCTACGAGCAGTACTTC. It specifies CASSWEGPTYEQYF.

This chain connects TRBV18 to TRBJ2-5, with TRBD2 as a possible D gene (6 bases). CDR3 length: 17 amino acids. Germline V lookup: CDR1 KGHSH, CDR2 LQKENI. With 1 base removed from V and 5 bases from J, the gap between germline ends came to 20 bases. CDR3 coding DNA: TGTGCCAGCTCACCACGGACGGGGGTGGTGGGCCAGGAGACCCAGTACTTC. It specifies CASSPRTGVVGQETQYF. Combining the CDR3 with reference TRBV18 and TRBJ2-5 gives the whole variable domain NAGVMQNPRHLVRRRGQEARLRCSPMKGHSHVYWYRQLPEEGLKFMVYLQKENIIDESGMPKERFSAEFPKEGPSILRIQQVVRGDSAAYFCASSPRTGVVGQETQYFGPGTRLLVL.

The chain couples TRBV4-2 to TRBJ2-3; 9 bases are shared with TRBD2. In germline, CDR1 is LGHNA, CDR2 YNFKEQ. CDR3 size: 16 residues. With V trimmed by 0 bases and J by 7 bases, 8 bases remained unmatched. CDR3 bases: TGTGCCAGCAGCCAAGAGGTCGCTAGCGGGGTGTATACGCAGTATTTT. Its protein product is CASSQEVASGVYTQYF.

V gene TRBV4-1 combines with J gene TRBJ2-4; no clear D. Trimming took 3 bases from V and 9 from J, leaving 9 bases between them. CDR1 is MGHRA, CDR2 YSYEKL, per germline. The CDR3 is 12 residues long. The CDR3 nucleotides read TGCGCCAGCAGCCACCAGACGGGCATTCAGTACTTC. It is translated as CASSHQTGIQYF.

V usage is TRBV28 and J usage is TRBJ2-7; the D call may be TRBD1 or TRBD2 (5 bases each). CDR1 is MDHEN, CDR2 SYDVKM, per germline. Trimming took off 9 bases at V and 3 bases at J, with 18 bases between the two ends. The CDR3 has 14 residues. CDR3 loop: CARLHSGRDYEQYF. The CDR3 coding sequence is TGTGCCAGGTTACACTCGGGACGCGACTACGAGCAGTACTTC. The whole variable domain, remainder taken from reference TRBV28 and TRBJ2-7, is DVKVTQSSRYLVKRTGEKVFLECVQDMDHENMFWYRQDPGLGLRLIYFSYDVKMKEKGDIPEGYSVSREKKERFSLILESASTNQTSMYLCARLHSGRDYEQYFGPGTRLTVT.

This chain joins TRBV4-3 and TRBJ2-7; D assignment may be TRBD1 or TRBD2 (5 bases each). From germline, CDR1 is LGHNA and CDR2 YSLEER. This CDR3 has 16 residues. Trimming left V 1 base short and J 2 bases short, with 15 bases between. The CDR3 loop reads CASSQASDPGPYEQYF. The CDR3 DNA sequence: TGCGCCAGCAGCCAAGCCTCCGACCCGGGACCCTACGAGCAGTACTTC.

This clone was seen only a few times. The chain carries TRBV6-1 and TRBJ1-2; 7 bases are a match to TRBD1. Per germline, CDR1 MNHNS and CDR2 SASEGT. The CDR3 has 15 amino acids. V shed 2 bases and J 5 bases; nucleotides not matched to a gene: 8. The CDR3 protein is CASSESQGEIYGYTF. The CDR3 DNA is TGTGCCAGCAGTGAATCCCAGGGGGAGATTTATGGCTACACCTTC.

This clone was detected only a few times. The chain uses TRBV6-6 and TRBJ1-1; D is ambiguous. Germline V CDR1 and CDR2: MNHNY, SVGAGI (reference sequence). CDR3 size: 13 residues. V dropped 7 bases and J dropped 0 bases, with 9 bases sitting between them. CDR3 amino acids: CASTSNLNTEAFF. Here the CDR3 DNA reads TGTGCCAGCACCTCTAACCTGAACACTGAAGCTTTCTTT.

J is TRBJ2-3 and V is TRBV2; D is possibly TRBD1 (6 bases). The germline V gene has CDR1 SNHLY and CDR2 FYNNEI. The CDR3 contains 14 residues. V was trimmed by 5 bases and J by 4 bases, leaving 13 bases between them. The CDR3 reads CASSYRAESDTQYF. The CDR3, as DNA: TGTGCCAGCAGTTACAGGGCCGAATCAGATACGCAGTATTTT.

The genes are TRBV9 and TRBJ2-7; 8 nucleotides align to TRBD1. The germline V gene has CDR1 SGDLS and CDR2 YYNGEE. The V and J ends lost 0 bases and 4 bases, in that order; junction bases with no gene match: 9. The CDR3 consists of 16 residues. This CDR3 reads CASSVVRAGGEYEQYF. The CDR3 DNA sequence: TGTGCCAGCAGCGTAGTAAGGGCAGGGGGCGAGTACGAGCAGTACTTC. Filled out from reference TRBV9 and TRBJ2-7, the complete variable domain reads DSGVTQTPKHLITATGQRVTLRCSPRSGDLSVYWYQQSLDQGLQFLIQYYNGEERAKGNILERFSAQQFPDLHSELNLSSLELGDSALYFCASSVVRAGGEYEQYFGPGTRLTVT.

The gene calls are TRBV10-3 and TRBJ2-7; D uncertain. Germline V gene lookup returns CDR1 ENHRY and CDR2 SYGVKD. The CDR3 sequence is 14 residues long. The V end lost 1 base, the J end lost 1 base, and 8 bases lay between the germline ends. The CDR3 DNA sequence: TGTGCCATCAGTGAGTTCGACGGTTCCTACGAGCAGTACTTC. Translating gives CAISEFDGSYEQYF.

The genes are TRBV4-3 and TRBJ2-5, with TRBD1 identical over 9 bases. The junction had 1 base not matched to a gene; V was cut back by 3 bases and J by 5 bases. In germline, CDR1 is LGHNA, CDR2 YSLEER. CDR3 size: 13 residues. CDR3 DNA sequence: TGCGCCAGCAGCCAGGACAGGGGTGAGACCCAGTACTTC. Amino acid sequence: CASSQDRGETQYF.